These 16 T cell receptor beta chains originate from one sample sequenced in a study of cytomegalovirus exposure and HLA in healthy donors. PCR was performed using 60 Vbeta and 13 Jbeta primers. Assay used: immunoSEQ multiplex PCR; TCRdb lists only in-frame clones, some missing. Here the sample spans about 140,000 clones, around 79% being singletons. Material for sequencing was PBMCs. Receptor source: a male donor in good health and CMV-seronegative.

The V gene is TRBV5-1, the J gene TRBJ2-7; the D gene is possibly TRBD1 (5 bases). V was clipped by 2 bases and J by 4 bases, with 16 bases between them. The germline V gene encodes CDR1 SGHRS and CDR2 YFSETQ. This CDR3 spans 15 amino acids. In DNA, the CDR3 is TGCGCCAGCAGCTTAAGGGGCCACCCCAGGTACGAGCAGTACTTC. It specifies CASSLRGHPRYEQYF.

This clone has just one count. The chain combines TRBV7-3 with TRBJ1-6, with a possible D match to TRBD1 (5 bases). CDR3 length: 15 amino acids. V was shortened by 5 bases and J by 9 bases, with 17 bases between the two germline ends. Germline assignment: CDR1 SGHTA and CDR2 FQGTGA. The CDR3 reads CASSATALTSSPLHF. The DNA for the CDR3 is TGTGCCAGCAGCGCGACAGCCCTAACCTCTTCACCCCTCCACTTT.

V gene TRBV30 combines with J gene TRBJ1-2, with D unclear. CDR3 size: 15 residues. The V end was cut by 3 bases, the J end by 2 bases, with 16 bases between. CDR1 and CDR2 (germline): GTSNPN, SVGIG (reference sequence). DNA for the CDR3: TGTGCCTGGAGGAGTATAGGACTCCAAAACTATGGCTACACCTTC. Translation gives CAWRSIGLQNYGYTF.

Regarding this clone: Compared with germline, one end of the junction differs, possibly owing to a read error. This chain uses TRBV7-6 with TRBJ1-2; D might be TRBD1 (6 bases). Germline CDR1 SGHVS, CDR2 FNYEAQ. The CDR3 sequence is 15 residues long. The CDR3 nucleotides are TGTCCCAGCAGCTTCCTGGGGGCTCCTAACTATGGCTACACCTTC. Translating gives CPSSFLGAPNYGYTF.

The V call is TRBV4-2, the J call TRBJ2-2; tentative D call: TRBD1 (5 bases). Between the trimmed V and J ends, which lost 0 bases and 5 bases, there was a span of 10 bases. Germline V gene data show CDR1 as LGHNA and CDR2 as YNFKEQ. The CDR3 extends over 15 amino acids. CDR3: CASSQEARATGELFF. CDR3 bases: TGTGCCAGCAGCCAAGAGGCCAGGGCGACCGGGGAGCTGTTTTTT.

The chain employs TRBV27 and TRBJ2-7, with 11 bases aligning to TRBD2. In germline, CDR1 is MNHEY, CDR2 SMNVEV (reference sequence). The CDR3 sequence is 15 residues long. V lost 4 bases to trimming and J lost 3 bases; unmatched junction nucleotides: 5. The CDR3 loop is CASSSLAGGLYEQYF. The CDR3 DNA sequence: TGTGCCAGCAGTTCCCTAGCGGGGGGTCTCTACGAGCAGTACTTC.

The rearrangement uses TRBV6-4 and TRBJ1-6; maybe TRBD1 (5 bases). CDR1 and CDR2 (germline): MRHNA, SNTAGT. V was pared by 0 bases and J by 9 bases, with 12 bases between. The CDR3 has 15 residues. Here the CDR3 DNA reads TGTGCCAGCAGTGACTCGGCGGGGGTAGGTTCACCCCTCCACTTT. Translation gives CASSDSAGVGSPLHF.

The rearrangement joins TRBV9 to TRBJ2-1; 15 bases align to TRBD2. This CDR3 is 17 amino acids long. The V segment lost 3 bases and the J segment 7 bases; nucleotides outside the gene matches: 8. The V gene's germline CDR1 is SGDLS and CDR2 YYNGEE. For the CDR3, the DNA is TGTGCCAGCAGCGCGGGTCGGGGGACTAGCGGGAGGAATGAGCAGTTCTTC. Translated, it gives CASSAGRGTSGRNEQFF.

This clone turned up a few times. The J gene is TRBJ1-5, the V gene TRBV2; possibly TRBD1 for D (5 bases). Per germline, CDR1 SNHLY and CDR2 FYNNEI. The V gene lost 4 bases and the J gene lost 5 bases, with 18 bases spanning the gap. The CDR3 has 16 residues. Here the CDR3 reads CASSGQLTSTYQPQHF. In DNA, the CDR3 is TGTGCCAGCAGTGGACAGCTTACCTCCACGTATCAGCCCCAGCATTTT. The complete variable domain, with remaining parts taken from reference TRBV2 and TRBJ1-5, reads EPEVTQTPSHQVTQMGQEVILRCVPISNHLYFYWYRQILGQKVEFLVSFYNNEISEKSEIFDDQFSVERPDGSNFTLKIRSTKLEDSAMYFCASSGQLTSTYQPQHFGDGTRLSIL.

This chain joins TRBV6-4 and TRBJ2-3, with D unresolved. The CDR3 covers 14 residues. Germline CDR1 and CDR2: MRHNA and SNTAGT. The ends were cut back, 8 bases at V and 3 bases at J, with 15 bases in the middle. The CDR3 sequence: CASSAGASTDTQYF. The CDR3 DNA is TGTGCCAGCTCGGCAGGCGCTTCTACAGATACGCAGTATTTT.

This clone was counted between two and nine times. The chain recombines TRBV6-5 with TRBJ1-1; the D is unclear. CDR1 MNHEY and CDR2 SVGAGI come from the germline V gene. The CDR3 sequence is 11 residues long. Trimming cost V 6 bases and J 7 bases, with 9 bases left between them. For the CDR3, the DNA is TGTGCCAGCAGCCTAGGGAGTGAAGCTTTCTTT. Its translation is CASSLGSEAFF.

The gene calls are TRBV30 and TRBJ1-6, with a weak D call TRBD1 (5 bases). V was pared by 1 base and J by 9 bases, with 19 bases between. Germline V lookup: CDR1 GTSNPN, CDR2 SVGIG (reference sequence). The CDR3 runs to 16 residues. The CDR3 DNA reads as TGTGCCTGGAGTGCCTTGCGTCAGCGCGGGGCTTCACCCCTCCACTTT. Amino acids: CAWSALRQRGASPLHF. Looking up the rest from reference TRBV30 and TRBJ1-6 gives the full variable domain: SQTIHQWPATLVQPVGSPLSLECTVEGTSNPNLYWYRQAAGRGLQLLFYSVGIGQISSEVPQNLSASRPQDRQFILSSKKLLLSDSGFYLCAWSALRQRGASPLHFGNGTRLTVT.

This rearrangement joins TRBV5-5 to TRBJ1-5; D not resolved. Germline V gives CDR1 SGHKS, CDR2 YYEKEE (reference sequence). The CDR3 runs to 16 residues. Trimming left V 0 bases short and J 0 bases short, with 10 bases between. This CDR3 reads CASSLGSQYSNQPQHF. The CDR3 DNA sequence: TGTGCCAGCAGCTTGGGGAGCCAGTATAGCAATCAGCCCCAGCATTTT. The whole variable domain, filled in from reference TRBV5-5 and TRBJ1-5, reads DAGVTQSPTHLIKTRGQQVTLRCSPISGHKSVSWYQQVLGQGPQFIFQYYEKEERGRGNFPDRFSARQFPNYSSELNVNALLLGDSALYLCASSLGSQYSNQPQHFGDGTRLSIL.

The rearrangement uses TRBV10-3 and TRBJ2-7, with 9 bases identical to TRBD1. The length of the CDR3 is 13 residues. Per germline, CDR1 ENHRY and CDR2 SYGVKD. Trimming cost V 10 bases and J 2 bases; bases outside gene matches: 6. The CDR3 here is CATTGQGAYEQYF. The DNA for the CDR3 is TGTGCCACCACGGGACAGGGAGCCTACGAGCAGTACTTC.

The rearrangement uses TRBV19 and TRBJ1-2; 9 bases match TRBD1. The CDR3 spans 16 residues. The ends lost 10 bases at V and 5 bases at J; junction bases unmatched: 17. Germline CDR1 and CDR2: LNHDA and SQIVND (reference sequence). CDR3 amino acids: CANRRDREDRGYGYTF. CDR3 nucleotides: TGTGCCAACCGCCGGGACAGGGAGGATAGAGGATATGGCTACACCTTC.

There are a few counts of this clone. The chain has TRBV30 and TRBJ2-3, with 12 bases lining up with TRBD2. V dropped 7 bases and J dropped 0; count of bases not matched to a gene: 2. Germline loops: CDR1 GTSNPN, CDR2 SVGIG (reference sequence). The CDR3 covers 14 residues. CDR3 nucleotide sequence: TGTGCCTTAGGGACTAGCGGGAGCACAGATACGCAGTATTTT. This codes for CALGTSGSTDTQYF.